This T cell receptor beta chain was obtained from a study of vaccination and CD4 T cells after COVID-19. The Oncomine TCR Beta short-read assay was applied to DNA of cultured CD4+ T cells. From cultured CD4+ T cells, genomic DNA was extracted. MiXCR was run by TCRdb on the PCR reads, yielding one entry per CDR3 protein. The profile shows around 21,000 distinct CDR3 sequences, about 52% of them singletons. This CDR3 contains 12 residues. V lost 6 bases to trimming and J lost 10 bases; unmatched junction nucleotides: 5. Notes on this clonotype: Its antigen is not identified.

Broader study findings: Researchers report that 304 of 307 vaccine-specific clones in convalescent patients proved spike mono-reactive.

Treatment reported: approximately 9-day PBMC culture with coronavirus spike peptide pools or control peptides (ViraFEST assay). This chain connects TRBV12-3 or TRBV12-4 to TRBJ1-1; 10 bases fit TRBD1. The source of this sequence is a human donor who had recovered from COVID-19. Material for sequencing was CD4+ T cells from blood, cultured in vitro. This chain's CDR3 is CASSGTGAGAFF. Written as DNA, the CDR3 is TGTGCCAGCAGCGGGACAGGGGCTGGAGCTTTCTTT.